The rows below give T cell receptor beta chains drawn from one sample of a study of beta chain features in type 1 diabetes. The data were produced by immunoSEQ multiplex PCR, yet TCRdb's version contains in-frame clones alone and is incomplete. The sample includes hundreds of thousands of clones, about 14% seen only once; the top ten take just under 0.04%. Sequencing was performed on naive CD4+ T cells from blood. All receptors derive from a young man with type 1 diabetes. Each CDR3 is given with its conserved first and last residue. Fields, in order: D gene, J gene, V gene, clone size, CDR3 protein, CDR3 DNA. A D gene is named only where the DNA matches it firmly. A row's size may be missing; if present it is once, few, many or a size class.

TRBD2	TRBJ2-7	TRBV29-1	few	CSAKAGTSHAYEQYF	TGCAGCGCAAAGGCTGGGACTAGCCATGCCTACGAGCAGTACTTC
TRBD1	TRBJ1-1	TRBV30	.	CAWSRDRMNTEAFF	TGTGCCTGGAGTAGGGACAGGATGAACACTGAAGCTTTCTTT
.	TRBJ1-1	TRBV6-6	.	CASSYSVRAEAFF	TGTGCCAGCAGTTACTCGGTCCGCGCTGAAGCTTTCTTT
.	TRBJ2-7	TRBV29-1	few	CSARGSSYEQYF	TGCAGCGCCCGGGGGTCCTCCTACGAGCAGTACTTC
TRBD1	TRBJ1-1	TRBV5-1	.	CASSTDRGNTEAFF	TGCGCCAGCAGCACCGACAGGGGGAACACTGAAGCTTTCTTT
.	TRBJ1-5	TRBV6-5	few	CASSYRRPDWEPQHF	TGTGCCAGCAGTTACCGGCGGCCCGACTGGGAGCCCCAGCATTTT
TRBD1	TRBJ2-3	TRBV7-9	few	CASSYGQGLVLADTQYF	TGTGCCAGCAGCTACGGACAGGGCCTCGTCCTAGCAGATACGCAGTATTTT
TRBD1	TRBJ2-5	TRBV6-1	.	CASRVTGGSETQYF	TGTGCCAGCAGAGTGACAGGGGGCTCTGAGACCCAGTACTTC
.	TRBJ2-1	TRBV7-9	.	CASSSINSYEQFF	TGTGCCAGCAGCTCCATAAATTCGTATGAGCAGTTCTTC
.	TRBJ2-1	TRBV5-1	.	CASSLGQLEVEQFF	TGCGCCAGCAGCTTGGGCCAGCTGGAGGTTGAGCAGTTCTTC